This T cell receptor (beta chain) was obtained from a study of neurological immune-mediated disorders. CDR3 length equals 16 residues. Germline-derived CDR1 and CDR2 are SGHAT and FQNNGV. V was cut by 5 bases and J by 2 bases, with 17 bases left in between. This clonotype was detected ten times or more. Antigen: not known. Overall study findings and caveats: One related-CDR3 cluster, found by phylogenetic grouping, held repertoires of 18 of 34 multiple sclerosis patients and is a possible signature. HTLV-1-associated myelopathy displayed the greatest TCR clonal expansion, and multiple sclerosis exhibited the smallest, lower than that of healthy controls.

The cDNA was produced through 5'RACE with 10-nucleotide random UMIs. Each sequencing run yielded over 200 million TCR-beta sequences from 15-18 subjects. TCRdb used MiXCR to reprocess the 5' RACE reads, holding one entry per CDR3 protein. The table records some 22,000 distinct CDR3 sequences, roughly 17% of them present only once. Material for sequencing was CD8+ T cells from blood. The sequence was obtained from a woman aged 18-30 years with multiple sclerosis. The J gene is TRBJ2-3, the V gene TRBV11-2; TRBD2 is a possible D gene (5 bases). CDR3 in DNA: TGTGCCAGCAGCGCCTCTAGCATGGCTTACACAGATACGCAGTATTTT. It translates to CASSASSMAYTDTQYF.